This T cell receptor (beta chain) was captured in a study of blood T cell repertoires in COVID-19. Looking at the study overall: Acute and convalescent COVID-19 specimens originated in the United States, Italy and Spain. The cDNA or gDNA used as material had been derived from T cells, B-cell-depleted T cells, or PBMCs.

The CDR3 extends over 13 amino acids. CDR1 and CDR2 (germline): LNHDA, SQIVND (reference sequence). Trimming took off 6 bases at V and 3 bases at J, with 11 bases between the two ends. Authors' analysis steps: The authors estimated nucleated cell counts from reference gene primer amplification. Generated by immunoSEQ multiplex PCR, the TCRdb table keeps only in-frame clones and is missing some. From that table come the V and J calls and clone size; the DNA was used to work out D and trimming. This table holds 150,000 or so clones, around 81% found once. Sample: peripheral blood. This TCR was recovered from a woman aged 40 to 50 with active or convalescent COVID-19. V gene TRBV19 combines with J gene TRBJ1-1, with TRBD1 as a possible D gene (6 bases). CDR3 sequence: CASRLGQDTEAFF. In nucleotides, the CDR3 is TGTGCCAGTAGACTGGGACAAGACACTGAAGCTTTCTTT.